A selection of T cell receptor beta chains follows, all from one sample in a study of technical replicates of blood from a handful of donors. Clones were read by immunoSEQ multiplex PCR, and TCRdb kept only the in-frame ones, dropping some. This sample has under 65,000 clones, with roughly 90% found just once. Material for sequencing was PBMCs. The receptors here all came from a human donor in good health. Some clones in this sample may be carry-over from other donors' samples. Each CDR3 is given without its conserved first and last residue. The order of the fields is J gene, V gene, CDR3 protein.

TRBJ2-1 TRBV5-1 ASSGDMGAYSEQF
TRBJ2-1 TRBV11-1 ASLSGSSYNEQF
TRBJ2-7 TRBV4-1 ASSQDPGTDYEQY
TRBJ2-1 TRBV13 ASSFAPRERNEQF
TRBJ1-1 TRBV7-3 ASSKEGNTEAF
TRBJ2-3 TRBV27 ASSPRLADTDTQY
TRBJ2-7 TRBV6-6 ASSYSVSFLEQY
TRBJ2-7 TRBV5-1 ASSRTGAETYEQY
TRBJ2-5 TRBV6-5 ASSYETSGGETQY
TRBJ1-1 TRBV9 ASSGSGTANTEAF
TRBJ2-7 TRBV4-3 ASSRLAGETYEQY
TRBJ1-2 TRBV29-1 SVPPPLSRTGDNYGYT
TRBJ2-7 TRBV6-1 ASSDEGPSYEQY
TRBJ2-5 TRBV7-7 ASSQTGVKETQY
TRBJ1-1 TRBV30 AWSGQGKTEAF
TRBJ2-7 TRBV6-5 ASSYSNLAGAYEQY
TRBJ2-5 TRBV25-1 ASSPREASDQETQY
TRBJ1-2 TRBV5-1 ASSLDSSSVYGYT
TRBJ1-4 TRBV25-1 ASSDLQGFTNEKLF
TRBJ2-2 TRBV7-2 ASSFKRGGTGELF
TRBJ2-7 TRBV12-2 ASPIREVNYEQY
TRBJ2-2 TRBV10-3 AISEVEKVAAVGELF
TRBJ2-3 TRBV7-9 ASSARTLNQDTQY
TRBJ2-7 TRBV10-1 ASSEIDFQAGVSHEQY
TRBJ2-5 TRBV7-3 ASSLSGGPGETQY
TRBJ2-7 TRBV19 ASTPAGTGASEQY
TRBJ1-1 TRBV5-1 ASSSRDIRNTEAF
TRBJ1-2 TRBV6-5 ASSPGNRVIGYT
TRBJ1-2 TRBV10-3 AISAGLSNYGYT
TRBJ1-1 TRBV2 ASSGRGRTEAF
TRBJ2-2 TRBV11-1 ASSPRQRGYTGELF
TRBJ2-7 TRBV11-2 ASSLDPSRYEQY
TRBJ2-7 TRBV11-2 ASSLLAALVKQY
TRBJ2-7 TRBV27 ASSRRVAYEQY
TRBJ1-4 TRBV27 ASSTRGGVSEKLF
TRBJ2-1 TRBV4-3 ASSQTSGAYNEQF
TRBJ2-7 TRBV7-2 ASSWGQLVPQY
TRBJ2-7 TRBV7-9 ASSFGTGDYEQY
TRBJ1-1 TRBV5-1 ASSQQGSEAF
TRBJ2-1 TRBV2 ASSEALGSSYNEQF
TRBJ1-5 TRBV28 ASIPRGNQPQH
TRBJ1-1 TRBV10-3 AISSEAGGRTEAF